The T cell receptor (beta chain) described here comes from a study of identical twins. This clonotype was counted ten times or more. The junction departs from germline at one end; a sequencing error may be responsible. Germline CDR1 SGHRS, CDR2 YFSETQ. This CDR3 comprises 13 residues. Each CDR3 protein is one row after TCRdb ran MiXCR on the 5' RACE reads. The sample contains about 530,000 distinct CDR3 sequences, around 24% of which appear only once. These data were also reused for a study on yellow fever vaccine responses in identical twins.

Sequenced input: CD4+ T cells sorted from blood. V is TRBV5-1 and J is TRBJ2-7; D gene ambiguous. This TCR was recovered from a woman younger than 30 in good health. CDR3 loop: CASSLDRAYEQYF. The CDR3 DNA is TGTGCCAGCAGTTTAGACCGGGCCTACGAGCAGTACTTC. Variable domain in full (rest from reference TRBV5-1 and TRBJ2-7): KAGVTQTPRYLIKTRGQQVTLSCSPISGHRSVSWYQQTPGQGLQFLFEYFSETQRNKGNFPGRFSGRQFSNSRSEMNVSTLELGDSALYLCASSLDRAYEQYFGPGTRLTVT.